The 25 T cell receptor beta chains in this list originate from one sample, sequenced in a study of blood T cell repertoires in COVID-19. Generated by immunoSEQ multiplex PCR, the TCRdb table keeps only in-frame clones and is missing some. The sample shows about 190,000 clones, 88% of them seen only once. Input material: peripheral blood. These receptors were obtained from a human donor in a cohort sampled during active COVID-19.

J is TRBJ1-3 and V is TRBV11-2; 8 bases match TRBD1. The CDR3 contains 19 residues. Germline V gene sequence: CDR1 SGHAT, CDR2 FQNNGV. Trimming cost V 0 bases and J 4 bases; bases outside gene matches: 14. CDR3 residues: CASSLDSYGWDRTGNTIYF. As DNA, the CDR3 is TGTGCCAGCAGCTTAGATTCTTATGGGTGGGACAGGACCGGAAACACCATATATTTT.

This clone was observed a single time. The rearrangement links TRBV7-9 to TRBJ2-2, with 7 nucleotides matching TRBD2. Germline assignment: CDR1 SEHNR and CDR2 FQNEAQ (reference sequence). The CDR3 totals 16 residues. Trimming took 6 bases from V and 3 from J; bases not matched to a gene: 10. The CDR3 region has the DNA TGTGCCAGCAGTGACGGGGGGAGGCCAGACACCGGGGAGCTGTTTTTT. Its protein is CASSDGGRPDTGELFF. The full variable domain, with the rest looked up from reference TRBV7-9 and TRBJ2-2, is DTGVSQNPRHKITKRGQNVTFRCDPISEHNRLYWYRQTLGQGPEFLTYFQNEAQLEKSRLLSDRFSAERPKGSFSTLEIQRTEQGDSAMYLCASSDGGRPDTGELFFGEGSRLTVL.

A single count supports this clone. The chain uses TRBV14 and TRBJ2-7; 8 nucleotides align to TRBD1. The germline CDR1 and CDR2 sequences are SGHDN and FVKESK. The CDR3 sequence is 13 residues long. After removal of 8 bases from V and 3 bases from J, the junction contained 6 bases not matched to a gene. The CDR3 DNA sequence: TGTGCCAGCGGCCGGACAGGGATCTACGAGCAGTACTTC. Protein sequence: CASGRTGIYEQYF. The whole variable domain, remainder taken from reference TRBV14 and TRBJ2-7, is EAGVTQFPSHSVIEKGQTVTLRCDPISGHDNLYWYRRVMGKEIKFLLHFVKESKQDESGMPNNRFLAERTGGTYSTLKVQPAELEDSGVYFCASGRTGIYEQYFGPGTRLTVT.

The sample holds one count of this clone. The gene calls are TRBV3-1 (or the pseudogene TRBV3-2) and TRBJ2-7, with 12 bases fitting TRBD1. Germline V gene lookup returns CDR1 LGHDT and CDR2 YNNKEL (reference sequence). This CDR3 has 13 amino acids. The trim removed 9 bases at V and 7 bases at J, leaving 7 bases unmatched. This CDR3 reads CASGGQGAREQYF. The CDR3 DNA is TGTGCCAGTGGGGGACAGGGGGCGCGAGAGCAGTACTTC.

This sequence joins TRBV5-4 and TRBJ2-5; D possibly corresponds to TRBD2 (7 bases). V dropped 4 bases and J dropped 1 base, with 17 bases sitting between them. This CDR3 has 16 amino acids. CDR1 SGHNT and CDR2 YYREEE come from the germline V gene (reference sequence). For the CDR3, the DNA is TGTGCCAGCAGCCGGGGTGGCGCGGGGGCCCAAGAGACCCAGTACTTC. Translated: CASSRGGAGAQETQYF.

V and J are TRBV12-3 or TRBV12-4 and TRBJ2-7; D is uncertain. The CDR3 sequence is 12 residues long. V lost 4 bases and J 9 bases, leaving 13 bases between the germline ends. CDR3 amino acids: CASSYDTPMQYF. DNA of the CDR3: TGTGCCAGCAGTTACGACACCCCCATGCAGTACTTC.

This clone appeared once. V is TRBV21-1 and J is TRBJ2-3; the table's D call of TRBD2 was not tested on the DNA. TRBV21-1 represents a pseudogene. This CDR3 region has 16 residues. The CDR3 DNA is TGTGCCAGCAGCAAAGTCGGGGGAGAGGGCACAGATACGCAGTATTTT. As protein: CASSKVGGEGTDTQYF.

This sequence joins TRBV6-1 and TRBJ2-5; 7 bases map to TRBD1. This CDR3 is 15 amino acids long. Germline CDR1 and CDR2: MNHNS and SASEGT. The ends lost 2 bases at V and 5 bases at J; junction bases unmatched: 8. DNA of the CDR3: TGTGCCAGCAGTGAACTCTCAGGGGGTCAGGAGACCCAGTACTTC. It codes for CASSELSGGQETQYF.

This clone was observed a handful of times. The J gene is TRBJ2-7, the V gene TRBV9; 11 bases align to TRBD1. The CDR3 has 14 amino acids. Germline CDR1 SGDLS, CDR2 YYNGEE. The V gene end was trimmed by 3 bases and the J gene end by 7 bases; junction bases not matched to a gene: 6. CDR3 in DNA: TGTGCCAGCAGCGAGGGACAGGGGGTCTTAGAGCAGTACTTC. Its protein is CASSEGQGVLEQYF.

The chain is built from TRBV19 and TRBJ1-4; 9 bases match TRBD1. J was trimmed by 5 bases and V by 5 bases; bases with no gene match: 3. The CDR3 runs 14 residues. CDR1 LNHDA and CDR2 SQIVND come from the germline V gene (reference sequence). CDR3 amino acids: CASSRTGGNEKLFF. CDR3 nucleotide sequence: TGTGCCAGTAGTCGAACAGGGGGCAATGAAAAACTGTTTTTT.

The chain is built from TRBV7-7 and TRBJ1-4; 7 nucleotides line up with TRBD1. The germline gives CDR1 SSHAT, CDR2 FNYEAQ (reference sequence). The CDR3 sequence is 16 residues long. V lost 1 base to trimming and J lost 3 bases; unmatched junction nucleotides: 5. The CDR3 region has the DNA TGTGCCAGCAGCTTAGGAGGGGGCACGGCTAATGAAAAACTGTTTTTT. Its protein product is CASSLGGGTANEKLFF.

This clone was recorded at least ten times. The chain couples TRBV4-1 to TRBJ2-5, with TRBD2 identical over 7 bases. The CDR3 runs to 14 residues. V shed 0 bases, J shed 5 bases, and the junction held 3 bases outside the gene matches. Germline lookup yields CDR1 MGHRA and CDR2 YSYEKL. The CDR3, as DNA: TGCGCCAGCAGCCAAGAAGGGGAGGGGGAGACCCAGTACTTC. It specifies CASSQEGEGETQYF.

The table lists this clone with a count of one. V and J are TRBV6-5 and TRBJ1-2, with 10 positions matching TRBD1. The CDR3 is made up of 14 amino acids. Trimming at V came to 6 bases and at J to 4 bases, leaving 5 bases not matched to a gene. From germline, CDR1 is MNHEY and CDR2 SVGAGI. The CDR3 DNA sequence: TGTGCCAGCAGGACAGGGGGCTTAGGCTATGGCTACACCTTC. Translating gives CASRTGGLGYGYTF.

The chain recombines TRBV18 with TRBJ1-4, with a tentative D call TRBD1 (5 bases). V gave up 5 bases and J gave up 6 bases, with 10 bases separating them. Germline V gives CDR1 KGHSH, CDR2 LQKENI. This CDR3 contains 13 residues. CDR3 sequence (DNA): TGTGCCAGCTCAGGGGCGGTAGATGAAAAACTGTTTTTT. It is translated as CASSGAVDEKLFF.

The genes are TRBV21-1 and TRBJ1-4. TRBV21-1 is listed as a pseudogene. The CDR3 covers 17 residues. This CDR3 is CASSKAGGRATNEKLFF. CDR3 bases: TGTGCCAGCAGCAAAGCGGGGGGACGGGCAACTAATGAAAAACTGTTTTTT.

In this sample, this clone turned up a few times. J is TRBJ1-2 and V is TRBV11-2; D call uncertain. Germline CDR1 and CDR2: SGHAT and FQNNGV. V dropped 6 bases and J dropped 2 bases, with 10 bases sitting between them. This CDR3 region has 13 residues. CDR3 coding DNA: TGTGCCAGCAGTCCGGACTACAACTATGGCTACACCTTC. As protein: CASSPDYNYGYTF.

This chain connects TRBV2 to TRBJ2-5, with 9 bases fitting TRBD2. Looked up from germline, CDR1 is SNHLY and CDR2 is FYNNEI. The length of the CDR3 is 15 residues. J was trimmed by 3 bases and V by 5 bases; bases with no gene match: 7. CDR3 protein: CASSKGGRAEETQYF. The CDR3 coding sequence is TGTGCCAGCAGTAAAGGCGGGAGGGCCGAAGAGACCCAGTACTTC.

This rearrangement joins TRBV4-1 to TRBJ2-3, with D unclear. This CDR3 is 14 amino acids long. Trimming stripped 0 bases from V and 0 bases from J, with 4 bases between. The germline CDR1 and CDR2 sequences are MGHRA and YSYEKL. DNA of the CDR3: TGCGCCAGCAGCCAAGACCGGAGCACAGATACGCAGTATTTT. Protein: CASSQDRSTDTQYF.

J is TRBJ1-2 and V is TRBV5-6; 7 nucleotides agree with TRBD1. Germline trimming cut 3 bases from V and 4 bases from J; bases unmatched to any gene: 6. The CDR3 extends over 14 amino acids. Germline V lookup: CDR1 SGHDT, CDR2 YYEEEE. CDR3 DNA sequence: TGTGCCAGCAGCTGGGGACAGTTTTCCTATGGCTACACCTTC. It yields the protein CASSWGQFSYGYTF.

This chain connects TRBV2 to TRBJ2-7; perhaps TRBD1 as D (5 bases). This CDR3 contains 14 residues. Germline CDR1 and CDR2: SNHLY and FYNNEI. With 1 base removed from V and 6 bases from J, the gap between germline ends came to 13 bases. The CDR3 coding sequence is TGTGCCAGCAGTGAAGTTAAGGGGCTCGGCGAGCAGTACTTC. Protein sequence: CASSEVKGLGEQYF.

The V call is TRBV13, the J call TRBJ2-7; 9 bases match TRBD1. The CDR3 is made up of 15 amino acids. Germline CDR1 is PRHDT and CDR2 is FYEKMQ (reference sequence). V shed 6 bases, J shed 1 base, and the junction held 7 bases outside the gene matches. The CDR3 DNA reads TGTGCCAGCAGACAAACAGGGGGCCCTTCCTACGAGCAGTACTTC. It encodes CASRQTGGPSYEQYF.

The chain has TRBV29-1 and TRBJ2-1, with TRBD1 matching over 8 bases. The V gene's germline CDR1 is SQVTM and CDR2 ANQGSEA. This CDR3 comprises 14 residues. Unmatched junction bases numbered 5, after V lost 3 bases and J lost 4 bases. This chain's CDR3 is CSVEGDRTYNEQFF. The CDR3 nucleotides are TGCAGCGTTGAGGGGGACAGGACATACAATGAGCAGTTCTTC.

Written as DNA, the CDR3 is TGTGCCAGCAGTCAATCTAGCGGGGTCGGAAAAGAGACCCAGTACTTC. Its translation: CASSQSSGVGKETQYF. V and J are TRBV2 and TRBJ2-5; TRBD2 matches 9 bases. Germline V gives CDR1 SNHLY, CDR2 FYNNEI. CDR3 length equals 16 residues. Trimming took 5 bases from V and 3 from J; bases not matched to a gene: 10. The full variable domain, rest sourced from reference TRBV2 and TRBJ2-5, is EPEVTQTPSHQVTQMGQEVILRCVPISNHLYFYWYRQILGQKVEFLVSFYNNEISEKSEIFDDQFSVERPDGSNFTLKIRSTKLEDSAMYFCASSQSSGVGKETQYFGPGTRLLVL.

The DNA of the CDR3 is TGTGCCAGCAGTCCCGAGGGGCTAGCGGGAATCAATGAGCAGTTCTTC. This gives the protein CASSPEGLAGINEQFF. The chain recombines TRBV6-2 or TRBV6-3 with TRBJ2-1; TRBD2 aligns across 9 bases. Per the germline V gene, CDR1 is MNHEY and CDR2 is SVGEGT. Germline trimming cut 5 bases from V and 6 bases from J; bases unmatched to any gene: 11. This CDR3 comprises 16 residues.

The genes are TRBV9 and TRBJ2-3, with D possibly being TRBD2 (7 bases). CDR3 length equals 15 residues. The V and J ends lost 4 bases and 1 base respectively, with 13 bases between them. The germline gives CDR1 SGDLS, CDR2 YYNGEE. CDR3 DNA: TGTGCCAGCAGCAGGGGGGGGCGGGGCACAGATACGCAGTATTTT. The encoded protein is CASSRGGRGTDTQYF.